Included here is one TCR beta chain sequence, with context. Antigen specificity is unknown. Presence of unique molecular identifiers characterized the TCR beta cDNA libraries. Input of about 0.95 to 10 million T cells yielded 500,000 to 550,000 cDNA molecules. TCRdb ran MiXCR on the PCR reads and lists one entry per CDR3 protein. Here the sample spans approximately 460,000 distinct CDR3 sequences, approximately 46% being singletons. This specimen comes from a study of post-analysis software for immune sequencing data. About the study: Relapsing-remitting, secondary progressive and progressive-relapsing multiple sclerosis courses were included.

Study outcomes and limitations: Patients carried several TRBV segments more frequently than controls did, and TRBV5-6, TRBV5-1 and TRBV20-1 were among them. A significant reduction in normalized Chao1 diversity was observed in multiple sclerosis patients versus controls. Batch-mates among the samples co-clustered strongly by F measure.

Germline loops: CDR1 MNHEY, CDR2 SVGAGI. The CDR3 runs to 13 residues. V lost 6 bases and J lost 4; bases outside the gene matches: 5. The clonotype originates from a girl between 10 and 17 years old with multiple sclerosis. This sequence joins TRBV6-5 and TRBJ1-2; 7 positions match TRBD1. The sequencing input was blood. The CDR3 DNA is TGTGCCAGCAGAACCACAGGGGTCTATGGCTACACCTTC. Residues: CASRTTGVYGYTF.